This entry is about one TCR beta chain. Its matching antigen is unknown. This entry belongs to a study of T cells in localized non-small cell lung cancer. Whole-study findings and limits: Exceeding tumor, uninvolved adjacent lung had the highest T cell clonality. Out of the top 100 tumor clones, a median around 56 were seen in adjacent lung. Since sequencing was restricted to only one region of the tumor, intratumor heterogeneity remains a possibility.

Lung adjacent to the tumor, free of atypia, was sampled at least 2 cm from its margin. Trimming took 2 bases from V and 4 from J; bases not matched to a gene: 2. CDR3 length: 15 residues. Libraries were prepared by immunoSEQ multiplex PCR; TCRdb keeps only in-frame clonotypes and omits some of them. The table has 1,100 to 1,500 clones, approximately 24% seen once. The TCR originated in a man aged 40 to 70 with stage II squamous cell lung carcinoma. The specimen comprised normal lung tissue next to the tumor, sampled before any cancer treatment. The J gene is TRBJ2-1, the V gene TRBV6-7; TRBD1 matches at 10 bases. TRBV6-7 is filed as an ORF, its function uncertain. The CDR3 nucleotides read TGTGCCAGCAGTTACGGGACAGGGGAATACAATGAGCAGTTCTTC. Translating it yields CASSYGTGEYNEQFF.